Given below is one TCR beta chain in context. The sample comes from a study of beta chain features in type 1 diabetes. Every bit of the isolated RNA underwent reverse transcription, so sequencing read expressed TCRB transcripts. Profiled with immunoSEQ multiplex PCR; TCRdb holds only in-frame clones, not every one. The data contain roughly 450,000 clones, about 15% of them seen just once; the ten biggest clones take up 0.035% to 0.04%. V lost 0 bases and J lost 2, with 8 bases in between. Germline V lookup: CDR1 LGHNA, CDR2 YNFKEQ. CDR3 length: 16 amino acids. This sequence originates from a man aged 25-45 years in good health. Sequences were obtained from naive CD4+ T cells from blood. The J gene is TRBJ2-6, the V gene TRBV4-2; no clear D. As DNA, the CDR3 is TGTGCCAGCAGCCAAGATGGAGCTGCTGGGGCCAACGTCCTGACTTTC. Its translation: CASSQDGAAGANVLTF.